What follows are 3 T cell receptor beta chains derived from one specimen sequenced in a study of vaccination and CD4 T cells after COVID-19. From the PCR reads, TCRdb called clonotypes with MiXCR, one entry per CDR3 protein. Of about 18,000 distinct CDR3 sequences listed, approximately 60% are singletons. Sequencing used CD4+ T cells from blood, obtained after SARS-CoV-2 vaccination. The receptors originated from a human donor who had recovered from COVID-19.

This chain joins TRBV27 and TRBJ1-5; D unresolved. The germline CDR1 and CDR2 sequences are MNHEY and SMNVEV (reference sequence). There are 16 residues in the CDR3. V lost 7 bases and J lost 1, with 17 bases in between. CDR3 bases: TGTGCCAGCACCAGCTCCTGGGCGGAAAGCAATCAGCCCCAGCATTTT. Translating gives CASTSSWAESNQPQHF.

V gene TRBV19 combines with J gene TRBJ2-1; 12 nucleotides align to TRBD2. The CDR3 is made up of 15 amino acids. Germline V gene sequence: CDR1 LNHDA, CDR2 SQIVND (reference sequence). The trim removed 5 bases at V and 3 bases at J, leaving 2 bases unmatched. The CDR3 DNA is TGTGCCAGTAGTTCGACTAGCGGGAGCTACAATGAGCAGTTCTTC. Protein: CASSSTSGSYNEQFF.

This clonotype was seen just once. This sequence joins TRBV6-1 and TRBJ2-2, with 13 positions matching TRBD2. The J segment lost 6 bases and the V segment lost 7 bases, leaving 11 bases of the junction unmatched. The CDR3 sequence is 17 residues long. Germline V lookup: CDR1 MNHNS, CDR2 SASEGT. For the CDR3, the DNA is TGTGCCAGCAAACCGGGACTAGCGGGATTCTTCGCCGGGGAGCTGTTTTTT. Translating gives CASKPGLAGFFAGELFF.